Listed below are T cell receptor beta chains from one sample, sequenced in a study of cytomegalovirus exposure and HLA in healthy donors. Profiling relied on immunoSEQ multiplex PCR, and the TCRdb table lists in-frame clones only, not all of them. Of roughly 190,000 clones listed, 70% to 90% are singletons. The sequencing sample was made of PBMCs. These receptors were collected from a woman between 18 and 29 years old in good health and CMV-seronegative. Each CDR3 is given without its conserved first and last residue.

TRBJ2-1	TRBV7-9	ASSSPGLGGDEQF
TRBJ2-7	TRBV25-1	ASSETTSGAYEQY
TRBJ2-3	TRBV4-2	ASSQDQASGGDTQY
TRBJ2-2	TRBV2	ASSYRDRSTGELF
TRBJ1-1	TRBV10-3	AISELGQTNTEAF
TRBJ2-2	TRBV5-4	ASSLRGGGPNTGELF
TRBJ1-6	TRBV7-8	ASSLFPEDNSPLH
TRBJ2-1	TRBV9	ASSESGGSSYNEQF
TRBJ1-6	TRBV6-1	ASSEGTGKNSPLH
TRBJ2-5	TRBV11-3	ASSIGTDETQY
TRBJ2-3	TRBV30	ACTAAGSPDTQY
TRBJ2-5	TRBV9	ASSVGVSGSRETQY
TRBJ2-3	TRBV5-1	ASRLPSTGNTQY
TRBJ1-4	TRBV6-1	ASSEATGSNEKLF
TRBJ1-1	TRBV5-1	ASSDVPGQGMNTEAF
TRBJ2-7	TRBV7-9	ASSLGRGAYEQY
TRBJ1-4	TRBV28	ASSGTGTGPTNEKLF
TRBJ2-5	TRBV27	ASSLIPGVFLEETQY
TRBJ2-3	TRBV4-3	ASSQSQGADTQY
TRBJ2-7	TRBV5-1	ASSLEGAHLSYEQY
TRBJ1-5	TRBV5-6	ASSPDRGSNQPQH
TRBJ1-1	TRBV19	ASSIGATEAF
TRBJ1-2	TRBV5-1	ASSLMAFWDREIYGYT
TRBJ2-1	TRBV10-3	AISWTGFNEQF
TRBJ1-3	TRBV7-8	ASSFVQDTIY
TRBJ2-7	TRBV29-1	SVGFGYEQY
-	TRBV30	AWMPPITYEQY
TRBJ2-1	TRBV11-2	ASSFFTGEQF
TRBJ2-3	TRBV10-2	ASSSGTSGGFTDTQY
TRBJ2-5	TRBV4-2	ASSQEGAYQETQY
TRBJ1-2	TRBV11-2	ASSLQANYGYT
TRBJ2-7	TRBV6-1	ASNPGGPYEQY
TRBJ2-1	TRBV28	ASISPFGGGHNNEQF
TRBJ1-2	TRBV18	ASSPAQGAYNYGYT
TRBJ1-2	TRBV11-2	ASIPQGLGYGYT
TRBJ1-2	TRBV7-8	ASSSLGGGYGYT
TRBJ1-1	TRBV10-1	ASSESAGIYTEAF
TRBJ1-1	TRBV30	AWIPGQGRSWGAF
TRBJ2-3	TRBV5-1	ASSLTYLTGGRTDTQY
TRBJ2-1	TRBV29-1	SAKMGQVYNEQF
TRBJ2-1	TRBV9	ASSIQGYNEQF
TRBJ1-2	TRBV10-3	ATNREVYYGYT
TRBJ1-4	TRBV4-2	ASSQDGTGGYEKLF
TRBJ1-2	TRBV5-4	ASSSTGPTNYGYT
TRBJ1-2	TRBV5-6	ASSLGYSGYT
TRBJ2-3	TRBV30	AWATRGGGDTQY
TRBJ2-3	TRBV10-1	ASSVGTGGHTDTQY